These 22 T cell receptor beta chains were sequenced from one sample in a study of CD8 T cells in ankylosing spondylitis. Regarding the study as a whole: It appeared that ankylosing spondylitis blood was characterized by a TCR beta motif of several highly homologous variants.

TCRdb analysed the 5' RACE reads with MiXCR anew, one entry per CDR3 protein. The sample holds around 490,000 distinct CDR3 sequences, 5.3% seen once. No cognate antigen is known for these TCRs. The sequencing input was blood, either unsorted or a sorted T cell fraction (not recorded which). All receptors come from a male donor with ankylosing spondylitis.

This clonotype occurred many times. The V and J genes are TRBV27 and TRBJ2-7, with no clear D. The CDR3 is 11 amino acids. With 8 bases removed from V and 4 bases from J, the gap between germline ends came to 9 bases. Germline V lookup: CDR1 MNHEY, CDR2 SMNVEV (reference sequence). CDR3 residues: CASQSRYEQYF. CDR3 coding DNA: TGTGCCAGCCAGTCCAGATACGAGCAGTACTTC.

This clonotype was found a few times. The chain uses TRBV3-1 and TRBJ2-1; 8 bases map to TRBD2. V was pared by 0 bases and J by 12 bases, with 4 bases of the junction left unmatched. Germline-derived CDR1 and CDR2 are LGHDT and YNNKEL (reference sequence). The CDR3 spans 13 residues. CDR3 amino acids: CASSQDISGRQFF. CDR3 sequence (DNA): TGTGCCAGCAGCCAAGATATAAGCGGGAGGCAGTTCTTC.

Concerning this clonotype itself: Just one base apart from a much larger clone, this may be a read error. J is TRBJ1-5 and V is TRBV7-2; 8 bases map to TRBD1. Germline trimming cut 4 bases from V and 5 bases from J; bases unmatched to any gene: 4. The CDR3 spans 14 residues. The germline V gene has CDR1 SGHTA and CDR2 FQGNSA. The CDR3, as DNA: TGTGCCAGCAGCTCAGGACAGGGCCATCAGCCCCAGCATTTT. It is translated as CASSSGQGHQPQHF.

This clonotype appeared many times. J is TRBJ2-1 and V is TRBV10-3; 10 bases are a match to TRBD2. The junction had 7 bases not matched to a gene; V was cut back by 0 bases and J by 5 bases. Germline values: CDR1 ENHRY, CDR2 SYGVKD. The CDR3 length is 17 residues. The CDR3 DNA reads as TGTGCCATCAGTGAGTCCTTCGGACTAGCGGCAAACAATGAGCAGTTCTTC. Protein product: CAISESFGLAANNEQFF.

This clonotype was counted ten times or more. This chain connects TRBV5-1 to TRBJ1-6, with D perhaps TRBD1 (5 bases). Trimming removed 0 bases at V and 9 bases at J, with 22 bases between. This CDR3 is built from 18 residues. CDR1 is SGHRS, CDR2 YFSETQ, per germline. The CDR3 region has the DNA TGCGCCAGCAGCTTGGGAATTATAGTTGGGGCTTTGAGTTCACCCCTCCACTTT. Protein product: CASSLGIIVGALSSPLHF. Using reference TRBV5-1 and TRBJ1-6 for the parts outside the CDR3, the full variable domain is KAGVTQTPRYLIKTRGQQVTLSCSPISGHRSVSWYQQTPGQGLQFLFEYFSETQRNKGNFPGRFSGRQFSNSRSEMNVSTLELGDSALYLCASSLGIIVGALSSPLHFGNGTRLTVT.

Ten or more counts support this clonotype. V and J are TRBV28 and TRBJ2-7; 9 nucleotides match TRBD1. V shed 7 bases, J shed 6 bases, and the junction held 7 bases outside the gene matches. Per germline, CDR1 MDHEN and CDR2 SYDVKM. CDR3 length: 13 amino acids. CDR3 residues: CASNPGQGLEQYF. Written as DNA, the CDR3 is TGTGCCAGCAACCCGGGACAGGGCCTCGAGCAGTACTTC.

This clonotype was counted ten times or more. The V and J genes are TRBV28 and TRBJ1-5; perhaps TRBD1 as D (5 bases). This CDR3 spans 14 amino acids. V gave up 6 bases and J gave up 0 bases, with 9 bases separating them. The germline V gene encodes CDR1 MDHEN and CDR2 SYDVKM. CDR3 nucleotides: TGTGCCAGCAGGGGACCGTATAGCAATCAGCCCCAGCATTTT. Protein sequence: CASRGPYSNQPQHF.

The chain has TRBV5-1 and TRBJ2-6; D is unresolved. The CDR3 spans 14 residues. V lost 0 bases, J lost 6 bases, and 7 bases lay in between. The germline V gene encodes CDR1 SGHRS and CDR2 YFSETQ. The CDR3, as DNA: TGCGCCAGCAGCTTGGATCCTCAGGCCAACGTCCTGACTTTC. Translated: CASSLDPQANVLTF.

This clonotype was picked up many times. The chain links TRBV20-1 to TRBJ2-1; D is possibly TRBD2 (6 bases). V was cut by 6 bases and J by 6 bases, with 18 bases left in between. The germline gives CDR1 DFQATT, CDR2 SNEGSKA (reference sequence). This CDR3 region has 14 residues. CDR3 region: CSAEIGGDLNEQFF. The DNA for the CDR3 is TGCAGTGCCGAAATAGGCGGGGACCTCAATGAGCAGTTCTTC.

This chain connects TRBV2 to TRBJ2-1; 11 bases are shared with TRBD2. Trimming at V came to 4 bases and at J to 8 bases, leaving 4 bases not matched to a gene. The CDR3 extends over 14 amino acids. Germline V gene lookup returns CDR1 SNHLY and CDR2 FYNNEI. Here the CDR3 DNA reads TGTGCCAGCAGTGTACTAGCGGGAGAGGATGAGCAGTTCTTC. Its translation: CASSVLAGEDEQFF.

This clonotype was counted ten times or more. This rearrangement joins TRBV29-1 to TRBJ2-7; 13 bases align to TRBD2. There are 14 residues in the CDR3. Looked up from germline, CDR1 is SQVTM and CDR2 is ANQGSEA. The J segment lost 3 bases and the V segment lost 4 bases, leaving 3 bases of the junction unmatched. The CDR3 DNA follows: TGCAGCGTTGCAGGACTAGCGGGGGTCTACGAGCAGTACTTC. Its translation is CSVAGLAGVYEQYF.

In its sample, this clonotype was seen many times. This chain connects TRBV9 to TRBJ1-4, with D unresolved. The CDR3 is 13 residues long. The V gene lost 3 bases and the J gene lost 7 bases, with 10 bases spanning the gap. CDR1 and CDR2 from the germline V gene are SGDLS and YYNGEE. CDR3 coding DNA: TGTGCCAGCAGCGCTGGGGTTGGTGAAAAACTGTTTTTT. This encodes CASSAGVGEKLFF.

This clonotype was observed at least ten times. V gene TRBV28 combines with J gene TRBJ2-3, with 8 bases aligning to TRBD1. There are 13 residues in the CDR3. V lost 8 bases, J lost 2 bases, and 3 bases stayed unmatched. Germline loops: CDR1 MDHEN, CDR2 SYDVKM. Here the CDR3 reads CASGDRTTDTQYF. CDR3 nucleotides: TGTGCCAGCGGGGACAGGACCACAGATACGCAGTATTTT.

This chain links TRBV5-1 with TRBJ2-2; 7 nucleotides match TRBD1. The CDR3 covers 15 residues. CDR1 and CDR2 from the germline V gene are SGHRS and YFSETQ. V trimming: 5 bases; J trimming: 3 bases; junction bases outside the gene matches: 7. As DNA, the CDR3 is TGCGCCAGCAGGACAGGGATAGGAGACACCGGGGAGCTGTTTTTT. Its translation is CASRTGIGDTGELFF. Drawing the rest from reference TRBV5-1 and TRBJ2-2, the complete variable domain is KAGVTQTPRYLIKTRGQQVTLSCSPISGHRSVSWYQQTPGQGLQFLFEYFSETQRNKGNFPGRFSGRQFSNSRSEMNVSTLELGDSALYLCASRTGIGDTGELFFGEGSRLTVL.

This clonotype was observed many times. The rearrangement links TRBV5-8 to TRBJ2-5; D may be TRBD2 (6 bases). Germline CDR1 and CDR2: SGHTS and YDEGEE. Trimming left V 7 bases short and J 1 base short, with 11 bases between. The CDR3 runs 13 residues. The CDR3 reads CASLTGLQETQYF. In DNA, the CDR3 is TGTGCCAGCCTAACGGGACTCCAAGAGACCCAGTACTTC.

The table lists this clonotype with many counts. This chain joins TRBV6-1 and TRBJ1-1, with D possibly matching TRBD1 (5 bases). The germline V gene has CDR1 MNHNS and CDR2 SASEGT. The CDR3 spans 14 residues. Trimming took 4 bases from V and 7 from J, leaving 16 bases between them. CDR3: CASSAQGSGGEAFF. The CDR3 coding sequence is TGTGCCAGCAGTGCTCAGGGTTCCGGAGGTGAAGCTTTCTTT.

This clonotype was seen at least ten times. This chain uses TRBV29-1 with TRBJ1-1; 10 bases are a match to TRBD1. Trimming removed 7 bases from V and 7 bases from J; junction bases left unmatched: 9. In germline, CDR1 is SQVTM, CDR2 ANQGSEA. The CDR3 extends over 13 amino acids. CDR3 in amino acids: CSAGQGVGIEAFF. In DNA form, the CDR3 reads TGCAGCGCCGGACAGGGGGTTGGAATTGAAGCTTTCTTT. The entire variable domain, with the rest obtained from reference TRBV29-1 and TRBJ1-1, is as follows: SAVISQKPSRDICQRGTSLTIQCQVDSQVTMMFWYRQQPGQSLTLIATANQGSEATYESGFVIDKFPISRPNLTFSTLTVSNMSPEDSSIYLCSAGQGVGIEAFFGQGTRLTVV.

The sample holds many counts of this clonotype. V is TRBV4-2 and J is TRBJ1-3, with a tentative D call TRBD1 (5 bases). The length of the CDR3 is 15 residues. Germline CDR1 and CDR2: LGHNA and YNFKEQ. V gave up 1 base and J gave up 5 bases, with 12 bases separating them. This chain's CDR3 is CASSQGPTERNTIYF. The DNA for the CDR3 is TGTGCCAGCAGCCAAGGTCCGACAGAGAGAAACACCATATATTTT.

There are many counts of this clonotype. The chain joins TRBV20-1 to TRBJ2-3; D unresolved. V lost 6 bases, J lost 0 bases, and 10 bases lay in between. The CDR3 sequence is 13 residues long. CDR1 is DFQATT, CDR2 SNEGSKA, per germline (reference sequence). DNA for the CDR3: TGCAGTGCCTTAGTAAGGAGCACAGATACGCAGTATTTT. Its protein product is CSALVRSTDTQYF.

CDR3 DNA: TGCAGTGCTTCCCGGGGGGCCCAGCCCCAGCATTTT. It specifies CSASRGAQPQHF. The rearrangement links TRBV20-1 to TRBJ1-5, with D tentatively TRBD1 (6 bases). The CDR3 sequence is 12 residues long. The germline V gene encodes CDR1 DFQATT and CDR2 SNEGSKA (reference sequence). V dropped 5 bases and J dropped 7 bases, with 12 bases sitting between them.

There are many counts of this clonotype. The V call is TRBV6-5, the J call TRBJ1-2, with D unresolved. The CDR3 has 13 amino acids. V was pared by 0 bases and J by 8 bases, with 10 bases between. CDR1 and CDR2 from the germline V gene are MNHEY and SVGAGI. DNA of the CDR3: TGTGCCAGCAGTTACTCGAACCTCTCCGGCTACACCTTC. It encodes CASSYSNLSGYTF.

This clonotype occurred a few times. The rearrangement joins TRBV29-1 to TRBJ1-1; the D gene is possibly TRBD1 (5 bases). The V gene's germline CDR1 is SQVTM and CDR2 ANQGSEA. CDR3 size: 11 residues. Trimming took off 4 bases at V and 8 bases at J, with 11 bases between the two ends. The CDR3 loop reads CSVARDSEAFF. The CDR3, as DNA: TGCAGCGTTGCCAGGGATTCGGAAGCTTTCTTT.